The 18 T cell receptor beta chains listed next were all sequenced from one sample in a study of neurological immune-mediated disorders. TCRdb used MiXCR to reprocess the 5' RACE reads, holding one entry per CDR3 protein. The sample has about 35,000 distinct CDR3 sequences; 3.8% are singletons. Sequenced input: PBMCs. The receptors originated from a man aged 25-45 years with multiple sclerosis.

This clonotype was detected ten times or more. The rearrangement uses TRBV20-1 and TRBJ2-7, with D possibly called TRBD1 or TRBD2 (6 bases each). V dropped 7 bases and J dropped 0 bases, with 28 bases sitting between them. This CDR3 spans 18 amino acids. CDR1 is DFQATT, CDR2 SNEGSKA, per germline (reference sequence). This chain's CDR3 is CSGRGKGLRAAFSYEQYF. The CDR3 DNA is TGCAGTGGCAGGGGAAAGGGACTGAGGGCAGCTTTCTCCTACGAGCAGTACTTC.

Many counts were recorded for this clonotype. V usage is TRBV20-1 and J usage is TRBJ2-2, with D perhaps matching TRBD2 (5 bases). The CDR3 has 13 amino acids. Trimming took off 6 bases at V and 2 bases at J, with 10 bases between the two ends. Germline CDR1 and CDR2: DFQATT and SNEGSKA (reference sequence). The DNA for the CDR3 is TGCAGTGCATGGACGGGAAACACCGGGGAGCTGTTTTTT. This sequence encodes CSAWTGNTGELFF.

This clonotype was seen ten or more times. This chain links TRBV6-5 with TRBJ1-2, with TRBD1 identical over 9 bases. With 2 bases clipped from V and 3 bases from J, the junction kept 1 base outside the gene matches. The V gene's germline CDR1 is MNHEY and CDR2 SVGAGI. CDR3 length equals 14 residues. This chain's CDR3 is CASSYRDRDYGYTF. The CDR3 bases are TGTGCCAGCAGTTACCGGGACAGGGACTATGGCTACACCTTC.

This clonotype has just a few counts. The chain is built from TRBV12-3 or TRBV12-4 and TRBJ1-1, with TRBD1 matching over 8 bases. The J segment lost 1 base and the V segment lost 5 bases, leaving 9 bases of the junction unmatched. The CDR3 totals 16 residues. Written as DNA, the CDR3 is TGTGCCAGCAGTGAGCCGGGACAGGACCAGAACACTGAAGCTTTCTTT. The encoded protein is CASSEPGQDQNTEAFF.

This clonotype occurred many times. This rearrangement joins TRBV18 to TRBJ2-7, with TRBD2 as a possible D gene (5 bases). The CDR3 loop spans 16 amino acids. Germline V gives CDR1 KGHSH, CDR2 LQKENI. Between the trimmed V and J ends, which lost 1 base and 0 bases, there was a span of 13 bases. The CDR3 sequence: CASSPQAERSSYEQYF. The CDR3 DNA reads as TGTGCCAGCTCACCACAGGCCGAGCGGAGCTCCTACGAGCAGTACTTC.

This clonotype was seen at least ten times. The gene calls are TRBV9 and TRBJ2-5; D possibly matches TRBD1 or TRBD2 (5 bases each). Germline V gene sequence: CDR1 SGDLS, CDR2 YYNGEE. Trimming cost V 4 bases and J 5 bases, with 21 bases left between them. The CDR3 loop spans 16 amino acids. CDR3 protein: CASSTGLTLSAETQYF. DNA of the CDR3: TGTGCCAGCAGCACAGGACTCACGTTGTCGGCGGAGACCCAGTACTTC. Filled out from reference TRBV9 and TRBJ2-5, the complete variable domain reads DSGVTQTPKHLITATGQRVTLRCSPRSGDLSVYWYQQSLDQGLQFLIQYYNGEERAKGNILERFSAQQFPDLHSELNLSSLELGDSALYFCASSTGLTLSAETQYFGPGTRLLVL.

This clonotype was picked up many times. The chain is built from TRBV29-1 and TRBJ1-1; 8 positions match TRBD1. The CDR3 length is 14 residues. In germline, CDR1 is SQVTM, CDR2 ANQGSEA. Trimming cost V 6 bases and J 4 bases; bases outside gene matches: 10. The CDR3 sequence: CSVRQGALSTEAFF. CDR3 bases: TGCAGCGTACGTCAGGGGGCGCTGAGCACTGAAGCTTTCTTT.

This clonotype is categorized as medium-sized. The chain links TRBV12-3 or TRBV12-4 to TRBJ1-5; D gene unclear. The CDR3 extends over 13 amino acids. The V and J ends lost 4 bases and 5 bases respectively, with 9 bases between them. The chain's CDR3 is CASSSGSDQPQHF. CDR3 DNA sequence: TGTGCCAGCAGTTCGGGCAGTGATCAGCCCCAGCATTTT.

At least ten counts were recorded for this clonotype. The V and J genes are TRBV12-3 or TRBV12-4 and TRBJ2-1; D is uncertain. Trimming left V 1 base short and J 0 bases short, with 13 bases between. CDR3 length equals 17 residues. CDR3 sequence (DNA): TGTGCCAGCAGTTTAGAAGTGAGTACGAGCTCCTACAATGAGCAGTTCTTC. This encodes CASSLEVSTSSYNEQFF.

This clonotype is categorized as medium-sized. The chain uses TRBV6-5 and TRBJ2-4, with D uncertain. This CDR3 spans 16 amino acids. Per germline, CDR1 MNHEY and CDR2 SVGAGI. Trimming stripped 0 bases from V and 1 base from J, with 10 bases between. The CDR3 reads CASSYSRSTAKNIQYF. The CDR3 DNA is TGTGCCAGCAGTTACTCGCGCAGTACTGCCAAAAACATTCAGTACTTC.

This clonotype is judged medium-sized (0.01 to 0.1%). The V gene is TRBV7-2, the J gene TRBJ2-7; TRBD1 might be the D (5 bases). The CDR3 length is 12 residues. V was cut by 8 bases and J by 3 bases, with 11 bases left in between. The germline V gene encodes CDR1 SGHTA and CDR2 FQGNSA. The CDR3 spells CASGYTGYEQYF. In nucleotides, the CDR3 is TGTGCCAGCGGCTATACAGGCTACGAGCAGTACTTC.

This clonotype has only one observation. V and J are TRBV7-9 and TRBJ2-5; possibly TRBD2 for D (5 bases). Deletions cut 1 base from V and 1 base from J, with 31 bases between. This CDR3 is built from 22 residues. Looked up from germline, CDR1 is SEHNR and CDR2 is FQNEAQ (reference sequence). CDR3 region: CASSLVSRPWVIQERIQETQYF. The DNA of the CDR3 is TGTGCCAGCAGCTTAGTGTCGAGACCCTGGGTGATCCAGGAGCGGATCCAAGAGACCCAGTACTTC.

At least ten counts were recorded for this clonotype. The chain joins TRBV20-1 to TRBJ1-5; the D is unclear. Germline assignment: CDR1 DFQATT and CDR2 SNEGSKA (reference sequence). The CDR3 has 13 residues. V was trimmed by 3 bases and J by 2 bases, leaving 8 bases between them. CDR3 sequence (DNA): TGCAGTGCTAGGCCCTCGGGCAATCAGCCCCAGCATTTT. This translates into CSARPSGNQPQHF.

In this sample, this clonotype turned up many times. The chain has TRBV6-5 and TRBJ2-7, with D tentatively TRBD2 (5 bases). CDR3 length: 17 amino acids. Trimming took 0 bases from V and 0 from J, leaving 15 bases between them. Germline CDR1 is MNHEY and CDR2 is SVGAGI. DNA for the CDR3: TGTGCCAGCAGTTACTCAAGCGCCGAGGGCAGCTCCTACGAGCAGTACTTC. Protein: CASSYSSAEGSSYEQYF.

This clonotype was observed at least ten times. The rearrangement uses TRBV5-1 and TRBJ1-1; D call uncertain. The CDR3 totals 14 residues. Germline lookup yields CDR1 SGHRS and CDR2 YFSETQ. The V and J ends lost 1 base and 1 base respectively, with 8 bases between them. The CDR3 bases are TGCGCCAGCAGCTTGCAGGTGGCGAACACTGAAGCTTTCTTT. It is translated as CASSLQVANTEAFF.

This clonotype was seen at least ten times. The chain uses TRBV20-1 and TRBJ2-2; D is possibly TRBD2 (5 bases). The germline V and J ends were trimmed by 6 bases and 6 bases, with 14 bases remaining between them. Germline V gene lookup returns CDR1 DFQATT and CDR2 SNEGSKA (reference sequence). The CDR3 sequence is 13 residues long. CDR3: CSARAPTAGELFF. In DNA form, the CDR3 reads TGCAGTGCGCGGGCTCCAACAGCCGGGGAGCTGTTTTTT.

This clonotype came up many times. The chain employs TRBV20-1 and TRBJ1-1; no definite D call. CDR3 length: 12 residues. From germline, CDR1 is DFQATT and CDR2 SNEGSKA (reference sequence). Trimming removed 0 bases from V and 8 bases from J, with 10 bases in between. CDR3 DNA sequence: TGCAGTGCTAGAGATTTCCTCGGGGAAGCTTTCTTT. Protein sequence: CSARDFLGEAFF.

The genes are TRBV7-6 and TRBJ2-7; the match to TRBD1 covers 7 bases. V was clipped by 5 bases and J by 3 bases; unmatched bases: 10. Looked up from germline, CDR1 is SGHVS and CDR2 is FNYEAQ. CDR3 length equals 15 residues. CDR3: CASSAGKTGYYEQYF. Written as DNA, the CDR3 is TGTGCCAGCAGCGCAGGGAAGACAGGGTACTACGAGCAGTACTTC.